This TCR beta chain appears in the sequencing data of a study of vaccination and CD4 T cells after COVID-19. With the Oncomine TCR Beta short-read assay, DNA from cultured CD4+ T cells was sequenced. CD4+ T cells were cultured, and genomic DNA was extracted from them. TCRdb itself ran the PCR reads through MiXCR, one entry per CDR3 protein. The sample lists some 15,000 distinct CDR3 sequences, roughly 53% seen once, with roughly 4.2% in the top ten. The treatment denotes: 10-day PBMC culture with coronavirus spike peptide pools or control peptides (ViraFEST assay). V lost 5 bases and J lost 4; bases outside the gene matches: 8. Per germline, CDR1 MNHEY and CDR2 SMNVEV (reference sequence). The CDR3 extends over 15 amino acids. On this clonotype itself: The antigen is undetermined.

The rearrangement joins TRBV27 to TRBJ1-5; 7 nucleotides line up with TRBD1. The sequence derives from a human donor who had recovered from COVID-19. The starting material was CD4+ T cells from blood, cultured in vitro, obtained before SARS-CoV-2 vaccination. CDR3 amino acids: CASSPHRGLNQPQHF. DNA of the CDR3: TGTGCCAGCAGTCCCCACAGGGGACTAAATCAGCCCCAGCATTTT.